Listed below are T cell receptor beta chains from one sample, sequenced in a study of blood T cell repertoires in COVID-19. Data came from immunoSEQ multiplex PCR; TCRdb stores just in-frame clones and leaves some out. The table includes about 480,000 clones, roughly nine tenths detected once. Specimen: PBMCs or T cells enriched from blood (not recorded which). These receptors were obtained from a woman between 18 and 29 years old with acute COVID-19. Each CDR3 is given with its conserved first and last residue. D genes are given only for firm matches. A clone size is listed for some rows: how often the clone was seen (once, few, many), or a class if it is expanded.

cdr3_nt cdr3_aa j_call clone_size v_call d_call
TGCGCCAGCGGCGGGGGGTTTAGCAATGAGCAGTTCTTC CASGGGFSNEQFF TRBJ2-1 NA TRBV10-1 TRBD2
TGTGCCAGCAGTTTAGGCAGGGAGCAGTTCTTC CASSLGREQFF TRBJ2-1 NA TRBV27 NA
TGTGCCAGCAGTCCCACCGACAGGCCAGGCGGACCCCAGCATTTT CASSPTDRPGGPQHF TRBJ1-5 few TRBV28 NA
TGTGCCAGCTCACCAGTGACTGGCGAAGAGACCCAGTACTTC CASSPVTGEETQYF TRBJ2-5 NA TRBV18 NA
TGCAGTGCTGGCTCCGGGGTGCTGCAGTTCTTC CSAGSGVLQFF TRBJ2-1 NA TRBV20-1 NA
TGTGCCAGCAGTTACACGACAGGGTATAGTGGCTACACCTTC CASSYTTGYSGYTF TRBJ1-2 NA TRBV6-5 TRBD1
TGTGCCAGCAGCTCACAGGGTAACACTGAAGCTTTCTTT CASSSQGNTEAFF TRBJ1-1 NA TRBV9 NA
TGCAGCGTGGTCGGTCCTAGCGGAGGCACAGATACGCAGTATTTT CSVVGPSGGTDTQYF TRBJ2-3 NA TRBV29-1 TRBD2
TGCAGCGTCCTTCTCCAGGTAGATACGCAGTATTTT CSVLLQVDTQYF TRBJ2-3 NA TRBV29-1 NA
TGTGCCAGCAGCGTACCCGGCGGGGAGCTGTTTTTT CASSVPGGELFF TRBJ2-2 NA TRBV9 NA
TGTGCCAGCAGCTTGGCCCTCGGGACTAGCGGGGGCACAGATACGCAGTATTTT CASSLALGTSGGTDTQYF TRBJ2-3 NA TRBV5-4 TRBD2
TGTGCCAGCAGCTTGGGACAGGAAGGATATGGCTACACCTTC CASSLGQEGYGYTF TRBJ1-2 NA TRBV5-8 NA
TGTGCCAGCAGTTTATTCCCCAGGGACAGGGACAATCAGCCCCAGCATTTT CASSLFPRDRDNQPQHF TRBJ1-5 NA TRBV27 TRBD1
TGTGCCAGCTCGCCCCGAGGGGACAGCAAGGGCTATGGCTACACCTTC CASSPRGDSKGYGYTF TRBJ1-2 NA TRBV18 TRBD1
TGTGCCAGCAGCCTAATAGCGGGCCGCTCCTACAATGAGCAGTTCTTC CASSLIAGRSYNEQFF TRBJ2-1 NA TRBV3-1/TRBV3-2 TRBD2
TGTGCCAGCAGCGTTGGTAGCGGGGAGGGGTCCTACAATGAGCAGTTCTTC CASSVGSGEGSYNEQFF TRBJ2-1 NA TRBV9 TRBD2
TGCAGTGCACAGGGTAGGGAGACCCAGTACTTC CSAQGRETQYF TRBJ2-5 NA TRBV20-1 NA
TGTGCCAGCAGTTATTCCCTGGCTGGCACAGATACGCAGTATTTT CASSYSLAGTDTQYF TRBJ2-3 NA TRBV6-6 NA
TGTGCCAGCAGCTTGGACAGGGACTATGGCTACACCTTC CASSLDRDYGYTF TRBJ1-2 NA TRBV5-4 NA
TGTGCCAGCAGCTTAGGGTTGGCGGGGATTACGAACAATGAGCAGTTCTTC CASSLGLAGITNNEQFF TRBJ2-1 NA TRBV11-3 NA
TGTGCCACCAGTGATTCCTATTCCTACGAGCAGTACTTC CATSDSYSYEQYF TRBJ2-7 NA TRBV24-1 NA
TGTGCCAGCAGCCAAGATATCCCGGCGGGGGGGAAAAACATTCAGTACTTC CASSQDIPAGGKNIQYF TRBJ2-4 NA TRBV3-1/TRBV3-2 TRBD2
TGTGCCAGCAGACGCAGGGGGAACAATCAGCCCCAGCATTTT CASRRRGNNQPQHF TRBJ1-5 NA TRBV6-5 TRBD1
TGTGCCACCAGCAGAGACCAGGGAAGCAATTCACCCCTCCACTTT CATSRDQGSNSPLHF TRBJ1-6 NA TRBV15 NA
TGTGCCAGCAGTTCTCGGGACACGGACCCCCGGCGGTACTTC CASSSRDTDPRRYF TRBJ2-7 once TRBV6-6 NA
TGTGCCAGCAGCTTAGCCCTGTCCCCTACTGAAGCTTTCTTT CASSLALSPTEAFF TRBJ1-1 NA TRBV7-9 NA
TGTGCCAGCAGCGAGACTAGCGGGTCCATGAATGAGCAGTTCTTC CASSETSGSMNEQFF TRBJ2-1 NA TRBV7-6 TRBD2